The 25 T cell receptor beta chains below come from one sample, sequenced in a study of T cell responses to AZD1222 COVID-19 vaccine. Clones were read by immunoSEQ multiplex PCR, and TCRdb kept only the in-frame ones, dropping some. The table records 130,000 to 150,000 clones, approximately 88% of them present only once. Sequencing used peripheral blood, obtained 28 days after the second dose of the MenACWY control vaccine. These receptors were collected from an adult who received the MenACWY meningococcal vaccine as a control.

The chain employs TRBV6-5 and TRBJ1-2; D is ambiguous. The CDR3 totals 13 residues. The germline V and J ends were trimmed by 5 bases and 2 bases, with 9 bases remaining between them. Germline CDR1 reads MNHEY; CDR2 reads SVGAGI. The CDR3 nucleotides read TGTGCCAGCAGTCCAAGGGAAAACTATGGCTACACCTTC. Its protein is CASSPRENYGYTF.

This clone came up once. This chain joins TRBV28 and TRBJ1-3; D gene ambiguous. V was trimmed by 1 base and J by 4 bases, leaving 2 bases between them. The germline V gene has CDR1 MDHEN and CDR2 SYDVKM. The CDR3 sequence is 12 residues long. CDR3 amino acids: CASSLLGNTIYF. In DNA, the CDR3 is TGTGCCAGCAGTTTATTAGGAAACACCATATATTTT.

The chain carries TRBV20-1 and TRBJ2-4; D gene unclear. Germline V gene lookup returns CDR1 DFQATT and CDR2 SNEGSKA (reference sequence). The CDR3 is 10 amino acids. V gave up 6 bases and J gave up 8 bases, with 8 bases separating them. The CDR3 spells CSAPVDIQYF. The DNA for the CDR3 is TGCAGTGCCCCCGTCGACATTCAGTACTTC.

The CDR3 reads CASSIAGVTETQYF. The CDR3 DNA reads TGTGCCAGTAGTATAGCGGGAGTCACGGAGACCCAGTACTTC. This chain joins TRBV19 and TRBJ2-5, with D perhaps matching TRBD2 (6 bases). This CDR3 is built from 14 residues. In germline, CDR1 is LNHDA, CDR2 SQIVND (reference sequence). Trimming left V 1 base short and J 5 bases short, with 11 bases between. Drawing the rest from reference TRBV19 and TRBJ2-5, the complete variable domain is DGGITQSPKYLFRKEGQNVTLSCEQNLNHDAMYWYRQDPGQGLRLIYYSQIVNDFQKGDIAEGYSVSREKKESFPLTVTSAQKNPTAFYLCASSIAGVTETQYFGPGTRLLVL.

The chain couples TRBV3-1 (or the pseudogene TRBV3-2) to TRBJ2-7, with TRBD1 matching 7 bases. The ends lost 4 bases at V and 4 bases at J; junction bases unmatched: 7. The CDR3 sequence is 14 residues long. In germline, CDR1 is LGHDT, CDR2 YNNKEL (reference sequence). The chain's CDR3 is CASSPRDRTYEQYF. The DNA for the CDR3 is TGTGCCAGCAGCCCCCGGGACAGAACATACGAGCAGTACTTC.

The CDR3 loop is CASGQGAEAFF. CDR3 sequence (DNA): TGTGCCAGCGGACAGGGGGCTGAAGCTTTCTTT. This chain links TRBV6-5 with TRBJ1-1; 10 nucleotides align to TRBD1. The CDR3 runs 11 residues. Germline V gene data show CDR1 as MNHEY and CDR2 as SVGAGI. The ends lost 8 bases at V and 6 bases at J; junction bases unmatched: 0.

In nucleotides, the CDR3 is TGTGCCAGCAGCCCCCGACAGGGACGAGGTGGCTACACCTTC. The encoded protein is CASSPRQGRGGYTF. This rearrangement joins TRBV7-2 to TRBJ1-2; 7 bases map to TRBD1. V was clipped by 5 bases and J by 7 bases; unmatched bases: 10. Germline V gene sequence: CDR1 SGHTA, CDR2 FQGNSA. The CDR3 has 14 amino acids.

The chain has TRBV5-6 and TRBJ2-7; D tentatively reads TRBD1 or TRBD2 (5 bases each). V gave up 0 bases and J gave up 1 base, with 14 bases separating them. The germline gives CDR1 SGHDT, CDR2 YYEEEE. The CDR3 is made up of 16 amino acids. The CDR3 here is CASSLGGGGLSYEQYF. CDR3 DNA: TGTGCCAGCAGCTTGGGTGGGGGTGGCCTTTCCTACGAGCAGTACTTC.

This sequence joins TRBV5-1 and TRBJ2-3, with 8 bases lining up with TRBD2. This CDR3 has 13 amino acids. Germline CDR1 and CDR2: SGHRS and YFSETQ. V gave up 5 bases and J gave up 1 base; unmatched junction bases: 0. In nucleotides, the CDR3 is TGCGCCAGCAGGACTAGCGGCACAGATACGCAGTATTTT. Translated, it gives CASRTSGTDTQYF.

The J gene is TRBJ1-4, the V gene TRBV2; 9 nucleotides agree with TRBD1. Germline V CDR1 and CDR2: SNHLY, FYNNEI. With V trimmed by 1 base and J by 9 bases, 3 bases remained unmatched. The CDR3 consists of 14 residues. In DNA form, the CDR3 reads TGTGCCAGCAGTGAAGAGGGACAGGGCCAAAAACTGTTTTTT. It codes for CASSEEGQGQKLFF.

V is TRBV7-3 and J is TRBJ2-2; D is possibly TRBD1 or TRBD2 (6 bases each). The germline gives CDR1 SGHTA, CDR2 FQGTGA. Trimming removed 5 bases from V and 0 bases from J, with 13 bases in between. The length of the CDR3 is 16 residues. The CDR3 protein is CASSGQGGTNTGELFF. In DNA form, the CDR3 reads TGTGCCAGCAGCGGACAAGGGGGGACGAACACCGGGGAGCTGTTTTTT.

The chain links TRBV5-5 to TRBJ1-2, with unresolved D. The germline CDR1 and CDR2 sequences are SGHKS and YYEKEE (reference sequence). This CDR3 has 14 amino acids. With 2 bases removed from V and 8 bases from J, the gap between germline ends came to 16 bases. The CDR3 DNA follows: TGTGCCAGCAGCTTCACGGTTAATGGTGGGGGCTACACCTTC. Translated, it gives CASSFTVNGGGYTF. Filled out from reference TRBV5-5 and TRBJ1-2, the complete variable domain reads DAGVTQSPTHLIKTRGQQVTLRCSPISGHKSVSWYQQVLGQGPQFIFQYYEKEERGRGNFPDRFSARQFPNYSSELNVNALLLGDSALYLCASSFTVNGGGYTFGSGTRLTVV.

This chain connects TRBV7-9 to TRBJ1-1; D is undetermined. CDR3 length: 14 residues. CDR1 is SEHNR, CDR2 FQNEAQ, per germline (reference sequence). The V and J ends lost 2 bases and 1 base respectively, with 8 bases between them. The chain's CDR3 is CASSLFSRNTEAFF. CDR3 DNA sequence: TGTGCCAGCAGCTTATTCTCCAGGAACACTGAAGCTTTCTTT.

The chain couples TRBV7-8 to TRBJ1-5; 8 bases fit TRBD1. The CDR3 is 14 amino acids. CDR1 SGHVS and CDR2 FQNEAQ come from the germline V gene. V lost 9 bases and J lost 6; bases outside the gene matches: 10. The CDR3 sequence: CASSTGAVGQPQHF. Here the CDR3 DNA reads TGTGCCAGTTCGACAGGGGCCGTCGGTCAGCCCCAGCATTTT.

The chain employs TRBV7-3 and TRBJ1-1; D is ambiguous. Germline CDR1 reads SGHTA; CDR2 reads FQGTGA. Trimming pared 1 base from V and 8 bases from J, leaving 11 bases between. The CDR3 is 13 residues long. CDR3 nucleotides: TGTGCCAGCAGCTTAAGTCCCGGGCGAGAAGCTTTCTTT. Translation: CASSLSPGREAFF.

A note on this clone: A junction end diverges from the germline sequence, so it may reflect a read error. The V and J genes are TRBV12-3 or TRBV12-4 and TRBJ1-1; no firm D call. The CDR3 covers 10 residues. The CDR3 DNA reads TGTGCCAGCAGTGGAGTACGGACCAACTTT. Translation: CASSGVRTNF.

V gene TRBV7-3 combines with J gene TRBJ2-5; 7 positions match TRBD1. The J segment lost 3 bases and the V segment lost 5 bases, leaving 3 bases of the junction unmatched. The CDR3 loop spans 13 amino acids. CDR1 and CDR2 from the germline V gene are SGHTA and FQGTGA. The chain's CDR3 is CASSLDREETQYF. The CDR3 DNA reads as TGTGCCAGCAGCCTCGACAGGGAAGAGACCCAGTACTTC.

This chain joins TRBV7-9 and TRBJ2-1; D remains unclear. Germline V gene data show CDR1 as SEHNR and CDR2 as FQNEAQ (reference sequence). The ends were cut back, 5 bases at V and 9 bases at J, with 17 bases in the middle. CDR3 length equals 14 residues. The CDR3 sequence: CASSPGFAGTEQFF. DNA of the CDR3: TGTGCCAGCAGCCCCGGGTTCGCAGGCACTGAGCAGTTCTTC. Full variable domain (remainder filled in from reference TRBV7-9 and TRBJ2-1): DTGVSQNPRHKITKRGQNVTFRCDPISEHNRLYWYRQTLGQGPEFLTYFQNEAQLEKSRLLSDRFSAERPKGSFSTLEIQRTEQGDSAMYLCASSPGFAGTEQFFGPGTRLTVL.

V and J are TRBV6-1 and TRBJ1-5; D uncertain. The CDR3 has 19 residues. Germline assignment: CDR1 MNHNS and CDR2 SASEGT. The V end lost 2 bases, the J end lost 0 bases, and 20 bases lay between the germline ends. CDR3 sequence reads: CASSEFNLISAVSNQPQHF. CDR3 DNA sequence: TGTGCCAGCAGTGAATTTAATCTTATATCGGCGGTTAGCAATCAGCCCCAGCATTTT.

V is TRBV6-5 and J is TRBJ2-1, with a weak D call TRBD1 (5 bases). V was shortened by 4 bases and J by 7 bases, with 5 bases between the two germline ends. The CDR3 covers 11 residues. Germline CDR1 MNHEY, CDR2 SVGAGI. CDR3 region: CASSSGNEQFF. The CDR3, as DNA: TGTGCCAGCAGTTCAGGGAATGAGCAGTTCTTC.

The J gene is TRBJ2-7, the V gene TRBV7-3, with a weak D call TRBD2 (6 bases). Germline V lookup: CDR1 SGHTA, CDR2 FQGTGA. Between the trimmed V and J ends, which lost 2 bases and 7 bases, there was a span of 12 bases. This CDR3 has 13 amino acids. CDR3 loop: CASSLGEAQEQYF. The CDR3 coding sequence is TGTGCCAGCAGCTTAGGGGAGGCTCAGGAGCAGTACTTC. The variable domain in full, with the rest retrieved from reference TRBV7-3 and TRBJ2-7, is GAGVSQTPSNKVTEKGKYVELRCDPISGHTALYWYRQSLGQGPEFLIYFQGTGAADDSGLPNDRFFAVRPEGSVSTLKIQRTERGDSAVYLCASSLGEAQEQYFGPGTRLTVT.

The chain couples TRBV7-8 to TRBJ2-1, with D unclear. Trimming pared 1 base from V and 5 bases from J, leaving 15 bases between. CDR1 is SGHVS, CDR2 FQNEAQ, per germline. The CDR3 has 16 amino acids. The CDR3 DNA reads as TGTGCCAGCAGCTTAGGGCTCAGTACCGGACACAATGAGCAGTTCTTC. Its translation: CASSLGLSTGHNEQFF.

The chain has TRBV5-4 and TRBJ2-7; 9 nucleotides line up with TRBD1. The V gene end was trimmed by 3 bases and the J gene end by 0 bases; junction bases not matched to a gene: 4. This CDR3 comprises 15 residues. Germline V gene lookup returns CDR1 SGHNT and CDR2 YYREEE (reference sequence). CDR3 DNA: TGTGCCAGCAGCTCGGGGACAGGGAGCTCCTACGAGCAGTACTTC. Protein product: CASSSGTGSSYEQYF. Full variable domain (rest looked up from reference TRBV5-4 and TRBJ2-7): ETGVTQSPTHLIKTRGQQVTLRCSSQSGHNTVSWYQQALGQGPQFIFQYYREEENGRGNFPPRFSGLQFPNYSSELNVNALELDDSALYLCASSSGTGSSYEQYFGPGTRLTVT.

This chain joins TRBV6-5 and TRBJ1-5, with 7 bases identical to TRBD1. This CDR3 is built from 14 residues. The ends lost 8 bases at V and 8 bases at J; junction bases unmatched: 12. From germline, CDR1 is MNHEY and CDR2 SVGAGI. CDR3 residues: CASGRQGGLEPQHF. CDR3 nucleotides: TGTGCCAGCGGGAGACAGGGTGGGTTGGAGCCCCAGCATTTT.

The chain combines TRBV7-9 with TRBJ2-1; 8 bases line up with TRBD2. Germline CDR1 is SEHNR and CDR2 is FQNEAQ (reference sequence). V gave up 5 bases and J gave up 0 bases; unmatched junction bases: 15. The CDR3 length is 19 residues. The CDR3 loop is CASSPLGRRGVSSYNEQFF. CDR3 sequence (DNA): TGTGCCAGCAGCCCACTCGGACGGCGGGGGGTAAGCTCCTACAATGAGCAGTTCTTC.